The clone carrying this T cell receptor (beta chain) was seen a handful of times. This record comes from a study of cytomegalovirus exposure and HLA in healthy donors. The length of the CDR3 is 17 residues. The germline V gene encodes CDR1 MGHRA and CDR2 YSYEKL. Deletions cut 3 bases from V and 2 bases from J, with 20 bases between. The primer mix had 60 Vbeta and 13 Jbeta primers. Sequencing used immunoSEQ multiplex PCR; TCRdb keeps in-frame clones, though not all of them. The sample holds roughly 98,000 clones; around 68% are singletons and the top ten take about 2.5%. This TCR derives from a man in his fifties in good health and CMV-seronegative. Sequencing was carried out using PBMCs. This sequence joins TRBV4-1 and TRBJ2-7, with a possible D match to TRBD2 (5 bases). In DNA, the CDR3 is TGCGCCAGCAGCCAGCCCTATACTAGGTATAGCCCCTACGAGCAGTACTTC. Residues: CASSQPYTRYSPYEQYF.